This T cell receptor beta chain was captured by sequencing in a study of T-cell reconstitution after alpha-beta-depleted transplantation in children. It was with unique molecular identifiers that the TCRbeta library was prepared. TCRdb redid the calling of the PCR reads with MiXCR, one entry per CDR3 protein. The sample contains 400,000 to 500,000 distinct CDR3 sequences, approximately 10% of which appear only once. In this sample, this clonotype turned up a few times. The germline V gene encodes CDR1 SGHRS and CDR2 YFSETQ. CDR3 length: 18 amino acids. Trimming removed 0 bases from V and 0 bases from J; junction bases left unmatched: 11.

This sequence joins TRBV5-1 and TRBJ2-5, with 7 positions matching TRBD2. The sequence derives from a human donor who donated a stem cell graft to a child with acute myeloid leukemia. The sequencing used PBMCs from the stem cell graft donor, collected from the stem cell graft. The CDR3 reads CASSLGARGGMYQETQYF. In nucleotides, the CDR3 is TGCGCCAGCAGCTTGGGGGCCCGCGGGGGAATGTACCAAGAGACCCAGTACTTC.